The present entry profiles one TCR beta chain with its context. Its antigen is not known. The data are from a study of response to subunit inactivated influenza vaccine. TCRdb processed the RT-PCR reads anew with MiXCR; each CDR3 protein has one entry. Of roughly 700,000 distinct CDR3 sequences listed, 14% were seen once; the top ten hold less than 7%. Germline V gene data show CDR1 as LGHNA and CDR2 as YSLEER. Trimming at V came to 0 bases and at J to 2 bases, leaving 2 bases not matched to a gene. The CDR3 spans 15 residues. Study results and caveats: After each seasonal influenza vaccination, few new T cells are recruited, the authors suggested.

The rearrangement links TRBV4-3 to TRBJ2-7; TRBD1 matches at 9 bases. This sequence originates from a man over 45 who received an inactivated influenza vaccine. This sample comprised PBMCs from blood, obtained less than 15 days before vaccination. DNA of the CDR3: TGCGCCAGCAGCCAAGAACAGGGGGCGCCCTACGAGCAGTACTTC. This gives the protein CASSQEQGAPYEQYF.